This passage covers 23 T cell receptor beta chains from one sample sequenced in a study of cytomegalovirus exposure and HLA in healthy donors. Measured with immunoSEQ multiplex PCR; TCRdb has only the in-frame clones, and not every one. Of some 190,000 clones listed, more than 75% are singletons. Specimen: PBMCs. The receptors here all came from a woman younger than 35 in good health and CMV-seronegative.

The chain carries TRBV9 and TRBJ1-3, with 10 bases aligning to TRBD1. V trimming: 2 bases; J trimming: 2 bases; junction bases outside the gene matches: 4. The length of the CDR3 is 16 residues. Germline CDR1 and CDR2: SGDLS and YYNGEE. CDR3 DNA: TGTGCCAGCAGCGTTGACAGGGGGCTAGCTGGAAACACCATATATTTT. This encodes CASSVDRGLAGNTIYF. The whole variable domain, remainder taken from reference TRBV9 and TRBJ1-3, is DSGVTQTPKHLITATGQRVTLRCSPRSGDLSVYWYQQSLDQGLQFLIQYYNGEERAKGNILERFSAQQFPDLHSELNLSSLELGDSALYFCASSVDRGLAGNTIYFGEGSWLTVV.

The chain has TRBV7-6 and TRBJ2-1, with D possibly TRBD2 on 5 matching bases. Trimming removed 2 bases from V and 7 bases from J, with 18 bases in between. Per the germline V gene, CDR1 is SGHVS and CDR2 is FNYEAQ. The CDR3 is 16 residues long. CDR3 in DNA: TGTGCCAGCAGCTTAATGGGGTCGGGGTCGAGGAATGAGCAGTTCTTC. Translated, it gives CASSLMGSGSRNEQFF. The full variable domain, its missing parts supplied by reference TRBV7-6 and TRBJ2-1, is GAGVSQSPRYKVTKRGQDVALRCDPISGHVSLYWYRQALGQGPEFLTYFNYEAQQDKSGLPNDRFSAERPEGSISTLTIQRTEQRDSAMYRCASSLMGSGSRNEQFFGPGTRLTVL.

The gene calls are TRBV5-1 and TRBJ2-7; the D gene is possibly TRBD1 (6 bases). With 1 base removed from V and 0 bases from J, the gap between germline ends came to 11 bases. The CDR3 contains 15 residues. Per germline, CDR1 SGHRS and CDR2 YFSETQ. CDR3 residues: CASSLSAGVSYEQYF. The CDR3, as DNA: TGCGCCAGCAGCTTGAGCGCAGGGGTCTCCTACGAGCAGTACTTC.

The chain combines TRBV29-1 with TRBJ2-2, with 10 bases fitting TRBD1. Per germline, CDR1 SQVTM and CDR2 ANQGSEA. CDR3 size: 16 residues. V was pared by 6 bases and J by 4 bases, with 11 bases of the junction left unmatched. CDR3 in amino acids: CSVLGDRGGSTGELFF. The CDR3 DNA follows: TGCAGCGTATTAGGGGACAGGGGAGGAAGCACCGGGGAGCTGTTTTTT.

The V and J genes are TRBV11-2 and TRBJ2-5; 10 positions agree with TRBD1. CDR1 is SGHAT and CDR2 is FQNNGV in the germline V gene. The CDR3 has 15 residues. With 4 bases clipped from V and 6 bases from J, the junction kept 8 bases outside the gene matches. CDR3 in DNA: TGTGCCAGCAGCTCTGGGACAGGGGTTGTTAAGACCCAGTACTTC. This sequence encodes CASSSGTGVVKTQYF.

The rearrangement links TRBV10-3 to TRBJ2-7, with TRBD2 as a possible D gene (6 bases). The CDR3 runs to 12 residues. The V end was cut by 5 bases, the J end by 5 bases, with 10 bases between. Germline CDR1 ENHRY, CDR2 SYGVKD. The DNA of the CDR3 is TGTGCCATCAGTTCGGAGGGCCACGAGCAGTACTTC. It is translated as CAISSEGHEQYF.

V and J are TRBV5-6 and TRBJ2-2; D is perhaps TRBD1 (5 bases). CDR3 length: 17 residues. Per germline, CDR1 SGHDT and CDR2 YYEEEE. The V end lost 4 bases, the J end lost 6 bases, and 22 bases lay between the germline ends. CDR3 DNA sequence: TGTGCCAGCAGCGCGCGGAAGGGGAAAAGGTTATCCGGGGAGCTGTTTTTT. Protein sequence: CASSARKGKRLSGELFF.

The chain joins TRBV7-8 to TRBJ1-5; no reliable D call. Germline V lookup: CDR1 SGHVS, CDR2 FQNEAQ. Trimming removed 1 base from V and 4 bases from J, with 17 bases in between. The CDR3 runs to 17 residues. The CDR3 nucleotides read TGTGCCAGCAGCTTAGGGATTTCGGGGATCCCGAATCAGCCCCAGCATTTT. Its translation is CASSLGISGIPNQPQHF. Drawing the rest from reference TRBV7-8 and TRBJ1-5, the complete variable domain is GAGVSQSPRYKVAKRGQDVALRCDPISGHVSLFWYQQALGQGPEFLTYFQNEAQLDKSGLPSDRFFAERPEGSVSTLKIQRTQQEDSAVYLCASSLGISGIPNQPQHFGDGTRLSIL.

The rearrangement uses TRBV5-1 and TRBJ2-5, with 7 bases lining up with TRBD1. The CDR3 runs to 13 residues. V lost 0 bases, J lost 4 bases, and 0 bases stayed unmatched. Germline-derived CDR1 and CDR2 are SGHRS and YFSETQ. For the CDR3, the DNA is TGCGCCAGCAGCTTGGACAGGGGAGAGACCCAGTACTTC. This codes for CASSLDRGETQYF.

The chain employs TRBV19 and TRBJ2-7, with D unresolved. V lost 4 bases to trimming and J lost 7 bases, with 14 bases between them. CDR3 size: 13 residues. Germline assignment: CDR1 LNHDA and CDR2 SQIVND (reference sequence). CDR3 residues: CASSRSLYVEQYF. The DNA for the CDR3 is TGTGCCAGTAGTAGGAGTCTGTACGTGGAGCAGTACTTC. Full variable domain (remainder filled in from reference TRBV19 and TRBJ2-7): DGGITQSPKYLFRKEGQNVTLSCEQNLNHDAMYWYRQDPGQGLRLIYYSQIVNDFQKGDIAEGYSVSREKKESFPLTVTSAQKNPTAFYLCASSRSLYVEQYFGPGTRLTVT.

The chain combines TRBV5-5 with TRBJ1-1, with D unclear. The germline V and J ends were trimmed by 4 bases and 0 bases, with 13 bases remaining between them. The germline CDR1 and CDR2 sequences are SGHKS and YYEKEE (reference sequence). This CDR3 contains 15 residues. CDR3 nucleotides: TGTGCCAGCAGCCTTCGCCCGACACTGAACACTGAAGCTTTCTTT. Translated: CASSLRPTLNTEAFF.

The chain is built from TRBV4-1 and TRBJ2-7; tentative D call: TRBD2 (5 bases). The CDR3 runs 16 residues. CDR1 and CDR2 (germline): MGHRA, YSYEKL. The V end was cut by 0 bases, the J end by 4 bases, with 16 bases between. The CDR3, as DNA: TGCGCCAGCAGCCAAGAAGTCGCGGGCGGGTTATACGAGCAGTACTTC. It codes for CASSQEVAGGLYEQYF.

This chain's CDR3 is CASSLRRGINHSYNEQFF. CDR3 bases: TGTGCCAGCAGCTTACGGCGCGGGATAAATCACTCCTACAATGAGCAGTTCTTC. This rearrangement joins TRBV7-8 to TRBJ2-1, with D possibly TRBD2 on 6 matching bases. V was pared by 2 bases and J by 0 bases, with 17 bases between. The CDR3 contains 18 residues. The germline V gene encodes CDR1 SGHVS and CDR2 FQNEAQ.

This clone was observed a handful of times. The chain couples TRBV7-2 to TRBJ2-7, with 12 bases lining up with TRBD2. This CDR3 is built from 14 residues. Germline V gene sequence: CDR1 SGHTA, CDR2 FQGNSA. V lost 5 bases, J lost 6 bases, and 5 bases stayed unmatched. The CDR3 DNA follows: TGTGCCAGCAGCCCTCGGACTAGCGGGATCGAGCAGTACTTC. This translates into CASSPRTSGIEQYF. Combining the CDR3 with reference TRBV7-2 and TRBJ2-7 gives the whole variable domain GAGVSQSPSNKVTEKGKDVELRCDPISGHTALYWYRQSLGQGLEFLIYFQGNSAPDKSGLPSDRFSAERTGGSVSTLTIQRTQQEDSAVYLCASSPRTSGIEQYFGPGTRLTVT.

This clone was found many times. Other nucleotide sequences from this sample produce the same CDR3. The rearrangement joins TRBV9 to TRBJ2-2, with a tentative D call TRBD1 (6 bases). V was clipped by 0 bases and J by 5 bases, with 14 bases between them. Per the germline V gene, CDR1 is SGDLS and CDR2 is YYNGEE. This CDR3 comprises 16 residues. CDR3 amino acids: CASSVGADSRTGELFF. Here the CDR3 DNA reads TGTGCCAGCAGCGTAGGGGCGGACAGTAGGACCGGGGAGCTGTTTTTT.

This chain connects TRBV6-5 to TRBJ1-1; D is unresolved. V was cut by 3 bases and J by 7 bases, with 6 bases left in between. Germline V gene sequence: CDR1 MNHEY, CDR2 SVGAGI. The CDR3 totals 11 residues. CDR3 bases: TGTGCCAGCAGTTATCGACATGAAGCTTTCTTT. Translation: CASSYRHEAFF.

The J gene is TRBJ2-3, the V gene TRBV27; the match to TRBD2 covers 11 bases. Germline V gene sequence: CDR1 MNHEY, CDR2 SMNVEV (reference sequence). Trimming cost V 7 bases and J 0 bases; bases outside gene matches: 9. The CDR3 is 17 amino acids. In DNA, the CDR3 is TGTGCCAGCACGAAACTAGCGGGGGTTCTAAGCACAGATACGCAGTATTTT. This gives the protein CASTKLAGVLSTDTQYF.

This sequence joins TRBV7-2 and TRBJ2-7; D is possibly TRBD1 (6 bases). V was clipped by 8 bases and J by 3 bases, with 17 bases between them. This CDR3 contains 14 residues. Germline CDR1 is SGHTA and CDR2 is FQGNSA. This CDR3 reads CASLPQGPYYEQYF. Here the CDR3 DNA reads TGTGCCAGCCTTCCCCAGGGGCCCTACTACGAGCAGTACTTC.

V and J are TRBV6-1 and TRBJ1-5; TRBD1 matches 10 bases. Germline V CDR1 and CDR2: MNHNS, SASEGT. The V and J ends lost 4 bases and 10 bases, in that order; junction bases with no gene match: 7. The CDR3 consists of 14 residues. In nucleotides, the CDR3 is TGTGCCAGCAGTGTAGGACAGGGGGAAAAACCCCAGCATTTT. Protein sequence: CASSVGQGEKPQHF.

This clone was picked up one time. The CDR3 region is CASSPAGGDEQFF. The CDR3, as DNA: TGCGCCAGCAGCCCAGCGGGGGGCGATGAGCAGTTCTTC. The chain joins TRBV5-1 to TRBJ2-1, with 9 bases that match TRBD2. CDR1 SGHRS and CDR2 YFSETQ come from the germline V gene. This CDR3 contains 13 residues. With V trimmed by 4 bases and J by 8 bases, 4 bases remained unmatched.

The CDR3 loop reads CASSRRVDDYEQYF. Here the CDR3 DNA reads TGTGCCAGCAGCCGCCGGGTTGACGATTACGAGCAGTACTTC. V and J are TRBV14 and TRBJ2-7, with no clear D. The CDR3 sequence is 14 residues long. Germline CDR1 SGHDN, CDR2 FVKESK. Trimming stripped 4 bases from V and 4 bases from J, with 14 bases between.

The chain uses TRBV9 and TRBJ2-3; 16 bases line up with TRBD2. After removal of 4 bases from V and 4 bases from J, the junction contained 9 bases not matched to a gene. CDR1 and CDR2 (germline): SGDLS, YYNGEE. This CDR3 is built from 18 residues. CDR3 in DNA: TGTGCCAGCAGCTCGCCCCCGGGGACTAGCGGGAGGGCAGATACGCAGTATTTT. It translates to CASSSPPGTSGRADTQYF.

The V call is TRBV19, the J call TRBJ1-5; possible D gene TRBD1, 5 bases. Germline V gene sequence: CDR1 LNHDA, CDR2 SQIVND (reference sequence). CDR3 size: 14 residues. The V gene lost 9 bases and the J gene lost 1 base, with 13 bases spanning the gap. The CDR3 is CASRERDSNQPQHF. In nucleotides, the CDR3 is TGTGCCAGCCGGGAGAGGGACAGCAATCAGCCCCAGCATTTT.